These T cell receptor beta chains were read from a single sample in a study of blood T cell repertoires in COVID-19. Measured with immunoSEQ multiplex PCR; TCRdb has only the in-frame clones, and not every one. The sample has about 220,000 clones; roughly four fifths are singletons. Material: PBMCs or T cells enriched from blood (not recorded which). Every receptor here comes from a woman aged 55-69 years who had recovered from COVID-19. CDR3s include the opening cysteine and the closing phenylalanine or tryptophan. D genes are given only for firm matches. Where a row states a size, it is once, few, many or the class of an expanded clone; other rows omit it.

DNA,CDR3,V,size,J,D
TGTGCCAGCAGCCAATCAGAGAGAGCCTACGAGCAGTACTTC,CASSQSERAYEQYF,TRBV16,.,TRBJ2-7,.
TGTGCCAGCAGCTTCGGACAGGGGGACACTGAAGCTTTCTTT,CASSFGQGDTEAFF,TRBV5-4,once,TRBJ1-1,TRBD1
TGTGCCAGCAGCTTCTCACTTGAAAACACTGAAGCTTTCTTT,CASSFSLENTEAFF,TRBV7-2,.,TRBJ1-1,.
TGTGCCAGCAGGAGGACAGGGGATACCTACGAGCAGTACTTC,CASRRTGDTYEQYF,TRBV6-5,.,TRBJ2-7,TRBD1
TGTGCCAGCAGTTATCATAACAGGGCCGAGGAGGGCTACACCTTC,CASSYHNRAEEGYTF,TRBV6-2/TRBV6-3,.,TRBJ1-2,.
TGTGCCAGCAGCGGGGGGACAGGACGAACCTACAATGAGCAGTTCTTC,CASSGGTGRTYNEQFF,TRBV5-5,.,TRBJ2-1,TRBD1
TGTGCCAGCAGCTTCGGGGGGGAAGGCAATCAGCCCCAGCATTTT,CASSFGGEGNQPQHF,TRBV7-2,.,TRBJ1-5,.
TGTGCCAGCAGCTTGACAGGAGCTAACTATGGCTACACCTTC,CASSLTGANYGYTF,TRBV5-6,.,TRBJ1-2,.
TGTGCCAGCGCGGGGGGGGACAGGCGTTCCTACGAGCAGTACTTC,CASAGGDRRSYEQYF,TRBV18,.,TRBJ2-7,.
TGTGCCAGCAGCCAAGAGGACAGGGGGTTTGGCGAGCAGTACTTC,CASSQEDRGFGEQYF,TRBV3-1/TRBV3-2,.,TRBJ2-7,TRBD1
TGTGCCAGCAGTCCACCCGGGGGGCCGTTAGGCTATGGCTACACCTTC,CASSPPGGPLGYGYTF,TRBV28,.,TRBJ1-2,.
TGTGCCAGCAGCTTCTCGACCGGGGGCAATCAGCCCCAGCATTTT,CASSFSTGGNQPQHF,TRBV7-9,once,TRBJ1-5,.
TGTGCCAGCAGCTTAGCGCTAGGGGCGAACATTCAGTACTTC,CASSLALGANIQYF,TRBV7-2,.,TRBJ2-4,.
TGCGCCAGCAGCTTTGGGAGAGAAAATGAAAAACTGTTTTTT,CASSFGRENEKLFF,TRBV5-1,once,TRBJ1-4,.
TGTGCCAGCATCCCCGGACAGGGGGCGGGGTATGGCTACACCTTC,CASIPGQGAGYGYTF,TRBV6-5,.,TRBJ1-2,TRBD1
TGTGCCAGCAGCTTGGGTGCGGGACTTGACGAGACCCAGTACTTC,CASSLGAGLDETQYF,TRBV5-5,many,TRBJ2-5,.
TGTGCCAGCAGCCAAGTTATGCTAGCTGGCGAGCAGTACTTC,CASSQVMLAGEQYF,TRBV14,.,TRBJ2-7,.
TGTGCCAGTACCCCAAAACAGGGAGTCCCCCCGGGCACTGAAGCTTTCTTT,CASTPKQGVPPGTEAFF,TRBV19,.,TRBJ1-1,.